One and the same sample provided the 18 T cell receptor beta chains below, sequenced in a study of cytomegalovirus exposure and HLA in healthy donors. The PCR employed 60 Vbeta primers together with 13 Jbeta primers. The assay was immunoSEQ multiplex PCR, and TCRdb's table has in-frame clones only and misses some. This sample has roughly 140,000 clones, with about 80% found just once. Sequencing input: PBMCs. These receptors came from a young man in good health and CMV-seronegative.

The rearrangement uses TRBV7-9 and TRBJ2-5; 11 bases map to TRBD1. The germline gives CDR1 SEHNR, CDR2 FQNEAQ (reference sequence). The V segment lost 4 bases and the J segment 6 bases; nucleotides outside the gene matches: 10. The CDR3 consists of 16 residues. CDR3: CASSSSGTGGAKTQYF. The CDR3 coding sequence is TGTGCCAGCAGCTCCTCCGGGACAGGGGGTGCGAAGACCCAGTACTTC.

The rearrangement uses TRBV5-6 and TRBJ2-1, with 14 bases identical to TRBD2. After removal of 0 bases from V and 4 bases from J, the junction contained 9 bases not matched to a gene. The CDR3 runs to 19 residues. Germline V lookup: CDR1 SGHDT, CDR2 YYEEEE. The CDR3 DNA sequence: TGTGCCAGCAGCTTGGCCCCGGGACTAGCGGGGGCAAAATACAATGAGCAGTTCTTC. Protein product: CASSLAPGLAGAKYNEQFF.

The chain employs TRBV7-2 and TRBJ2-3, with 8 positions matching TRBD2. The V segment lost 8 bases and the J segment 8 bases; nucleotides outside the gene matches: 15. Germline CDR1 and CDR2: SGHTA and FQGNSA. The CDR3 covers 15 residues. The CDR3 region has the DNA TGTGCCAGCCTCCTGGCGGGGGGCGTGGGGGGTACGCAGTATTTT. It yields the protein CASLLAGGVGGTQYF.

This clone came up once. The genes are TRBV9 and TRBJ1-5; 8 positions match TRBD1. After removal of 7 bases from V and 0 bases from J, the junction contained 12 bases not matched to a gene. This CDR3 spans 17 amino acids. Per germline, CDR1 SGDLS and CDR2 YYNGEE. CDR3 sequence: CASLWTGRQYSNQPQHF. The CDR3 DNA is TGTGCCAGCCTTTGGACAGGGAGGCAGTATAGCAATCAGCCCCAGCATTTT.

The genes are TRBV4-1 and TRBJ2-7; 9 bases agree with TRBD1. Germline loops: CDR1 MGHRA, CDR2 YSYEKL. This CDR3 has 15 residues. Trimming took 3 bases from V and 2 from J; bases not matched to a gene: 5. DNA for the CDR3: TGCGCCAGCAGCCACACCGGGACAGGGACCTACGAGCAGTACTTC. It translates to CASSHTGTGTYEQYF.

CDR3 sequence: CASSFGGASTDTQYF. The DNA for the CDR3 is TGTGCCAGCAGCTTCGGCGGGGCTAGCACAGATACGCAGTATTTT. The rearrangement joins TRBV7-6 to TRBJ2-3; tentative D call: TRBD2 (6 bases). Between the trimmed V and J ends, which lost 3 bases and 0 bases, there was a span of 10 bases. This CDR3 contains 15 residues. CDR1 and CDR2 from the germline V gene are SGHVS and FNYEAQ.

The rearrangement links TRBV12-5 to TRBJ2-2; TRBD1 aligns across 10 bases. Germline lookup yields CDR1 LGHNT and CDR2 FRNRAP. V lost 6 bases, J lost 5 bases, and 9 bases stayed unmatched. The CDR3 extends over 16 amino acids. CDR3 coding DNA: TGTGCTAGTGGCGCAGACAGGGGGCGAGATACCGGGGAGCTGTTTTTT. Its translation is CASGADRGRDTGELFF.

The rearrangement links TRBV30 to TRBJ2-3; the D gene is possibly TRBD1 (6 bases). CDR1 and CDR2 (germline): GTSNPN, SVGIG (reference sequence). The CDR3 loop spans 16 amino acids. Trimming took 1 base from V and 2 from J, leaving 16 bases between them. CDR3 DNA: TGTGCCTGGAGTGCCCCTGTCCGGGACAACACAGATACGCAGTATTTT. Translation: CAWSAPVRDNTDTQYF.

CDR3 amino acids: CASSDLAGGPYEQYF. The CDR3 DNA follows: TGCGCCAGCAGTGATCTAGCGGGAGGGCCCTACGAGCAGTACTTC. The genes are TRBV10-1 and TRBJ2-7, with 12 bases aligning to TRBD2. Germline V CDR1 and CDR2: WNHNN, SYGVQD (reference sequence). Losses at the gene ends were 3 bases for V and 2 bases for J; bases not matched to a gene: 2. This CDR3 is 15 amino acids long.

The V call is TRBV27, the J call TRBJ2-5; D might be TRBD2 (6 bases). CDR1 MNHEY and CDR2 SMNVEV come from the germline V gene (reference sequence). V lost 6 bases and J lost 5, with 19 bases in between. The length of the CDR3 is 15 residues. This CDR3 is CASSSIPGSGETQYF. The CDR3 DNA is TGTGCCAGCAGCTCAATCCCCGGGAGTGGGGAGACCCAGTACTTC.

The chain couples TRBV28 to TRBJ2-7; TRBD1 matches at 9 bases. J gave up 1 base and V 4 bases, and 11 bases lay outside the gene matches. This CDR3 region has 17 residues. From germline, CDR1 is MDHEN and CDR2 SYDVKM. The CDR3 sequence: CASSSSPGTGFSYEQYF. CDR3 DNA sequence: TGTGCCAGCAGTTCATCCCCCGGGACAGGGTTTTCCTACGAGCAGTACTTC.

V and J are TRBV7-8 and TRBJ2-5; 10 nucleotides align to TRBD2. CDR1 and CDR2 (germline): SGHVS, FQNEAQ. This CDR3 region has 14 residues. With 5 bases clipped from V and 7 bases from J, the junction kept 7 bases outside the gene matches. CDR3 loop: CASSQTSGTGTQYF. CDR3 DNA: TGTGCCAGCAGCCAAACTAGCGGGACTGGGACCCAGTACTTC.

Here the CDR3 reads CASRDRGDGYTF. Written as DNA, the CDR3 is TGTGCCAGCAGAGACAGGGGGGATGGCTACACCTTC. The chain links TRBV6-1 to TRBJ1-2; TRBD1 agrees at 9 bases. With 6 bases clipped from V and 6 bases from J, the junction kept 2 bases outside the gene matches. Germline CDR1 reads MNHNS; CDR2 reads SASEGT. This CDR3 has 12 amino acids.

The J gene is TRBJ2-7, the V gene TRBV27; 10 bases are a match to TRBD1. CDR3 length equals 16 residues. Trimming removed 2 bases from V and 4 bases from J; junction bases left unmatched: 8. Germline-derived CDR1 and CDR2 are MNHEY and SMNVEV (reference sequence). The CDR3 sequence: CASSLEGDRGFYEQYF. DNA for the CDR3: TGTGCCAGCAGTTTAGAAGGGGACAGGGGCTTTTACGAGCAGTACTTC.

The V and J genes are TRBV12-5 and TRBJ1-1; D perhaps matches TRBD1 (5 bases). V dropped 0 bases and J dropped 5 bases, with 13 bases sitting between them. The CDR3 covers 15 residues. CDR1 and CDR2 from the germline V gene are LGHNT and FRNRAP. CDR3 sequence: CASGLVGGGKTEAFF. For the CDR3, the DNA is TGTGCTAGTGGTTTGGTTGGCGGGGGAAAGACTGAAGCTTTCTTT.

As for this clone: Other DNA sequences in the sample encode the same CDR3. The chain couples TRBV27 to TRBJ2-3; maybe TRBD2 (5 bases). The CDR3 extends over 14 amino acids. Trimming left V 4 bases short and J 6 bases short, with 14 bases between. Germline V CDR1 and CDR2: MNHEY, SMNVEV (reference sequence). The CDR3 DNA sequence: TGTGCCAGCAGTTCGTGGACTCCTGGGGATACGCAGTATTTT. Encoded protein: CASSSWTPGDTQYF.

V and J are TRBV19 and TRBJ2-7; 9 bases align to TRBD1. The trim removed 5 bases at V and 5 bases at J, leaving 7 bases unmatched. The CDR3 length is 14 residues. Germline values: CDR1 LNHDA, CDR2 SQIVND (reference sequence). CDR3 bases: TGTGCCAGTAGTGTTACAGGGGGCGACCACGAGCAGTACTTC. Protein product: CASSVTGGDHEQYF.

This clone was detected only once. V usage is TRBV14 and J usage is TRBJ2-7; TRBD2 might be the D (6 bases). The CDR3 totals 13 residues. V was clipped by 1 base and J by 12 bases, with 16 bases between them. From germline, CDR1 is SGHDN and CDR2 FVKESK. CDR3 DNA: TGTGCCAGCAGCCAAGGCCCGGGAGTGAGGGGGTACTTC. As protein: CASSQGPGVRGYF.